Listed here are 7 T cell receptor beta chains from one sample, sequenced in a study of cytomegalovirus exposure and HLA in healthy donors. Primers: 60 Vbeta forward and 13 Jbeta reverse. Only in-frame clones appear in the TCRdb table, and some are missing; sequencing was by immunoSEQ multiplex PCR. The data show 150,000 to 200,000 clones, with 70% to 90% seen just once and roughly 2.1% held by the top ten. The sequencing input was PBMCs. The receptors were gathered from a woman aged 18-29 years in good health and CMV-seropositive.

V is TRBV6-4 and J is TRBJ2-2; D is ambiguous. Germline-derived CDR1 and CDR2 are MRHNA and SNTAGT. The CDR3 extends over 13 amino acids. The V end was cut by 0 bases, the J end by 3 bases, with 2 bases between. CDR3 DNA sequence: TGTGCCAGCAGTGACTCCTACACCGGGGAGCTGTTTTTT. Translating gives CASSDSYTGELFF.

This sequence joins TRBV5-6 and TRBJ2-5; maybe TRBD2 (5 bases). V was shortened by 3 bases and J by 2 bases, with 14 bases between the two germline ends. The CDR3 has 15 amino acids. The germline V gene has CDR1 SGHDT and CDR2 YYEEEE. Written as DNA, the CDR3 is TGTGCCAGCAGCTATGTTACGGGAATGCAAGAGACCCAGTACTTC. This gives the protein CASSYVTGMQETQYF.

The chain combines TRBV6-6 with TRBJ1-1, with unresolved D. CDR3 size: 12 residues. Trimming stripped 4 bases from V and 12 bases from J, with 15 bases between. The germline gives CDR1 MNHNY, CDR2 SVGAGI (reference sequence). The CDR3 sequence: CASSSPTLFPFF. As DNA, the CDR3 is TGTGCCAGCAGTTCCCCCACATTATTCCCTTTCTTT.

The DNA for the CDR3 is TGCAGCGCCACGGGACAGGGGTACGAAAAACTGTTTTTT. As protein: CSATGQGYEKLFF. The chain recombines TRBV29-1 with TRBJ1-4; 10 bases fit TRBD1. The CDR3 contains 13 residues. CDR1 and CDR2 from the germline V gene are SQVTM and ANQGSEA. V lost 7 bases to trimming and J lost 8 bases; unmatched junction nucleotides: 7.

The chain combines TRBV30 with TRBJ2-1; D gene uncertain. This CDR3 spans 17 amino acids. The V and J ends lost 1 base and 0 bases respectively, with 16 bases between them. CDR1 and CDR2 from the germline V gene are GTSNPN and SVGIG (reference sequence). The CDR3 nucleotides read TGTGCCTGGAGTGATAGTGGTTGGTACAGCTCCTACAATGAGCAGTTCTTC. This sequence encodes CAWSDSGWYSSYNEQFF.

V is TRBV9 and J is TRBJ1-3, with D unresolved. Between the trimmed V and J ends, which lost 0 bases and 1 base, there was a span of 11 bases. This CDR3 region has 16 residues. Germline V gene lookup returns CDR1 SGDLS and CDR2 YYNGEE. The CDR3 DNA reads TGTGCCAGCAGCGTAGCGTCGGGGTATTCTGGAAACACCATATATTTT. It is translated as CASSVASGYSGNTIYF. The entire variable domain, with the rest obtained from reference TRBV9 and TRBJ1-3, is as follows: DSGVTQTPKHLITATGQRVTLRCSPRSGDLSVYWYQQSLDQGLQFLIQYYNGEERAKGNILERFSAQQFPDLHSELNLSSLELGDSALYFCASSVASGYSGNTIYFGEGSWLTVV.

The chain uses TRBV10-3 and TRBJ1-5, with D perhaps TRBD1 (5 bases). V was trimmed by 8 bases and J by 4 bases, leaving 15 bases between them. In germline, CDR1 is ENHRY, CDR2 SYGVKD. There are 14 residues in the CDR3. The CDR3 DNA follows: TGTGCCATCTGTCAGGGTGGTGGGAATCAGCCCCAGCATTTT. It translates to CAICQGGGNQPQHF.